The clone carrying this T cell receptor (beta chain) has ten or more counts. The CDR3 is 15 residues long. CDR1 and CDR2 (germline): SGHNT, YYREEE (reference sequence). V was shortened by 4 bases and J by 0 bases, with 13 bases between the two germline ends. This record belongs to a study of T cells in Graves' hyperthyroidism and ophthalmopathy. RNA transcripts yielded amplified TCR beta CDR3 regions. The primer set for the first-round RT-PCR of the TCR CDR3 was HTBI. A single record per CDR3 protein comes from TCRdb applying MiXCR to the multiplex PCR reads. The table shows around 190,000 distinct CDR3 sequences, with about 15% occurring only once.

The genes are TRBV5-4 and TRBJ1-1, with D unclear. Sample: blood. The sequence derives from a woman aged 45-59 years with Graves' hyperthyroidism. The CDR3 loop is CASSPGIYLNTEAFF. For the CDR3, the DNA is TGTGCCAGCAGCCCTGGGATTTACTTGAACACTGAAGCTTTCTTT.